The rows below give T cell receptor beta chains drawn from one sample of a study of cytotoxic CD8 clonotypes in ibrutinib-treated CLL. TCRdb's copy holds only in-frame clones and misses some; the assay was immunoSEQ multiplex PCR. This table holds 76,000 or so clones, 83% found once. Sequencing was performed on PBMCs, taken after 24 months of ibrutinib treatment. These receptors originate from a human donor with chronic lymphocytic leukemia. The CDR3 runs from the conserved cysteine through the conserved F or W. D genes are given only for firm matches. A row's size may be missing; if present it is once, few, many or a size class.

TRBV6-1	TRBJ2-7	NA	NA	CASSETVSLEQYF	TGTGCCAGCAGTGAAACGGTGTCTCTCGAGCAGTACTTC
TRBV29-1	TRBJ2-1	NA	TRBD2	CSVGGLGGEQFF	TGCAGCGTTGGGGGACTAGGGGGAGAGCAGTTCTTC
TRBV28	TRBJ1-4	NA	TRBD1	CASSRDRGVEKLFF	TGTGCCAGCAGTCGTGACAGGGGGGTTGAAAAACTGTTTTTT
TRBV11-2	TRBJ2-7	NA	TRBD2	CASSPGLAGGGDEQYF	TGTGCCAGCAGCCCGGGACTAGCGGGAGGTGGCGACGAGCAGTACTTC
TRBV5-4	TRBJ2-3	NA	TRBD2	CASSDPGTSDDTQYF	TGTGCCAGCAGCGACCCGGGGACTAGCGATGATACGCAGTATTTT
TRBV30	TRBJ2-5	NA	NA	CAWGGGRLETQYF	TGTGCCTGGGGGGGAGGCCGCCTGGAGACCCAGTACTTC
TRBV5-1	TRBJ2-1	NA	TRBD1	CASSLDRGPYNEQFF	TGCGCCAGCAGCTTGGACAGGGGTCCCTACAATGAGCAGTTCTTC
TRBV2	TRBJ2-7	NA	TRBD2	CASSETSGMLTEQYF	TGTGCCAGCAGTGAGACTAGCGGGATGCTCACGGAGCAGTACTTC
TRBV28	TRBJ2-7	once	NA	CASRPGELNYEQYF	TGTGCCAGCCGACCAGGGGAATTAAACTACGAGCAGTACTTC
TRBV19	TRBJ1-1	NA	NA	CASDQGRGNTEAFF	TGTGCCAGTGACCAGGGGAGGGGGAACACTGAAGCTTTCTTT
TRBV2	TRBJ2-5	few	NA	CASSELPVRRQETQYF	TGTGCCAGCAGTGAGCTGCCTGTGCGGAGACAAGAGACCCAGTACTTC
TRBV5-1	TRBJ2-3	NA	NA	CASSLHLSTDTQYF	TGCGCCAGCAGCTTACACCTAAGCACAGATACGCAGTATTTT
TRBV28	TRBJ2-2	NA	TRBD2	CASSSKRLAGGPDMGTAGELFF	TGTGCCAGCAGTTCCAAAAGACTAGCGGGAGGGCCTGACATGGGGACCGCCGGGGAGCTGTTTTTT
TRBV7-3	TRBJ2-1	NA	NA	CASSRDGLSEDEQFF	TGTGCCAGCAGCAGGGACGGTCTTTCTGAGGATGAGCAGTTCTTC
TRBV5-1	TRBJ1-1	once	TRBD1	CASSPRKGRQGSDTEAFF	TGCGCCAGCAGCCCGAGAAAGGGGAGACAGGGTTCGGACACTGAAGCTTTCTTT
TRBV6-1	TRBJ2-7	NA	NA	CASTPQPGVYEQYF	TGTGCCAGCACCCCCCAGCCAGGGGTATACGAGCAGTACTTC
TRBV6-6	TRBJ2-7	once	NA	CASKLTGENPYEQYF	TGTGCCAGCAAACTGACAGGAGAAAATCCCTACGAGCAGTACTTC
TRBV30	TRBJ1-4	NA	NA	CAWSVGQPNEKLFF	TGTGCCTGGAGTGTAGGACAGCCTAATGAAAAACTGTTTTTT
TRBV30	TRBJ2-1	few	TRBD1	CACPEDRGHEQFF	TGTGCCTGCCCCGAGGACAGGGGGCATGAGCAGTTCTTC
TRBV7-3	TRBJ2-2	NA	NA	CASRIQGNTGELFF	TGTGCCAGCCGGATACAGGGGAACACCGGGGAGCTGTTTTTT
TRBV5-5	TRBJ2-5	NA	NA	CASSLILETQYF	TGTGCCAGCAGCTTGATCTTAGAGACCCAGTACTTC
TRBV6-5	TRBJ1-4	NA	NA	CASSYARGGTNEKLFF	TGTGCCAGCAGTTACGCACGGGGTGGCACTAATGAAAAACTGTTTTTT
TRBV7-6	TRBJ2-6	NA	NA	CASSLGLGGQSSGANVLTF	TGTGCCAGCAGCTTAGGGCTCGGCGGACAAAGCTCTGGGGCCAACGTCCTGACTTTC
TRBV28	TRBJ2-3	NA	TRBD2	CASSPFLAGADTQYF	TGTGCCAGCAGTCCCTTCCTAGCGGGAGCAGATACGCAGTATTTT
TRBV7-9	TRBJ2-2	NA	NA	CASSLKVTGELFF	TGTGCCAGCAGCTTAAAAGTCACCGGGGAGCTGTTTTTT
TRBV18	TRBJ2-7	NA	TRBD2	CASSRGLAYEQYF	TGTGCCAGCTCACGAGGACTAGCCTACGAGCAGTACTTC
TRBV19	TRBJ2-7	NA	NA	CASSRYRDVSYEQYF	TGTGCCAGTAGTAGATACCGGGACGTATCCTACGAGCAGTACTTC
TRBV4-2	TRBJ2-1	NA	NA	CASSQDRGSEQFF	TGTGCCAGCAGCCAAGATCGGGGGTCTGAGCAGTTCTTC
TRBV7-2	TRBJ1-4	NA	TRBD1	CASSSDRGGEKLFF	TGTGCCAGCAGCTCGGACAGGGGTGGGGAAAAACTGTTTTTT
TRBV7-7	TRBJ2-1	NA	TRBD2	CASSLAGGPGNEQFF	TGTGCTAGCAGCCTAGCGGGAGGGCCGGGTAATGAGCAGTTCTTC
TRBV6-5	TRBJ2-7	NA	TRBD1	CASKTGGYEQYF	TGTGCCAGCAAGACAGGGGGTTACGAGCAGTACTTC
TRBV27	TRBJ1-1	NA	NA	CASNFGAAGNTEAFF	TGTGCCAGCAATTTCGGGGCGGCGGGGAACACTGAAGCTTTCTTT
TRBV30	TRBJ2-7	NA	TRBD2	CAWSVIAGVGEQYF	TGTGCCTGGAGTGTAATAGCGGGAGTAGGTGAGCAGTACTTC
TRBV5-1	TRBJ2-5	NA	NA	CASSLAEVLLETQYF	TGCGCCAGCAGCTTGGCCGAGGTCCTCCTGGAGACCCAGTACTTC